Each of the 12 T cell receptor beta chains below was sequenced from the same sample in a study of T cell responses to AZD1222 COVID-19 vaccine. Method: immunoSEQ multiplex PCR; TCRdb's copy keeps in-frame clones and lacks some. The table shows 100,000 to 150,000 clones, with around 90% occurring only once. The sequencing here drew on peripheral blood, taken on day 0 of MenACWY control vaccination. All receptors come from an adult in good health.

This chain uses TRBV19 with TRBJ1-5; weak D call: TRBD1 (6 bases). Deletions cut 8 bases from V and 3 bases from J, with 14 bases between. The CDR3 is 14 amino acids. The germline V gene has CDR1 LNHDA and CDR2 SQIVND (reference sequence). In nucleotides, the CDR3 is TGTGCCAGTCACCCACAGGGTCACAATCAGCCCCAGCATTTT. It yields the protein CASHPQGHNQPQHF.

The V call is TRBV5-6, the J call TRBJ1-3; D not resolved. CDR1 is SGHDT, CDR2 YYEEEE, per germline. CDR3 length: 15 residues. The V end was cut by 7 bases, the J end by 3 bases, with 17 bases between. The CDR3 DNA sequence: TGTGCCAGCGGATTGTTGGGGTTTGGTGGAAACACCATATATTTT. Translated: CASGLLGFGGNTIYF.

V is TRBV3-1 (or the pseudogene TRBV3-2) and J is TRBJ2-3; TRBD1 is a possible D gene (5 bases). V lost 0 bases, J lost 2 bases, and 12 bases lay in between. The CDR3 is made up of 16 amino acids. The germline V gene has CDR1 LGHDT and CDR2 YNNKEL (reference sequence). As DNA, the CDR3 is TGTGCCAGCAGCCAAGACCTGGGGCAGAACACAGATACGCAGTATTTT. This sequence encodes CASSQDLGQNTDTQYF.

The V call is TRBV13, the J call TRBJ1-2, with 7 nucleotides matching TRBD1. Per germline, CDR1 PRHDT and CDR2 FYEKMQ (reference sequence). The CDR3 is 12 amino acids. V was pared by 4 bases and J by 8 bases, with 4 bases of the junction left unmatched. The CDR3 nucleotides read TGTGCCAGCAGCTCGGGACAGTTGGGCTACACCTTC. It translates to CASSSGQLGYTF.

The genes are TRBV29-1 and TRBJ2-5; maybe TRBD2 (7 bases). Germline V gene lookup returns CDR1 SQVTM and CDR2 ANQGSEA. The V and J ends lost 3 bases and 5 bases respectively, with 13 bases between them. The CDR3 contains 13 residues. The CDR3 loop reads CSVEGAGVETQYF. The CDR3 coding sequence is TGCAGCGTTGAGGGGGCGGGAGTGGAGACCCAGTACTTC.

The genes are TRBV4-2 and TRBJ2-1; 9 bases agree with TRBD2. Germline assignment: CDR1 LGHNA and CDR2 YNFKEQ. Trimming at V came to 4 bases and at J to 7 bases, leaving 11 bases not matched to a gene. This CDR3 is built from 16 residues. This CDR3 reads CASSLVAGDTRNEQFF. CDR3 nucleotides: TGTGCCAGCAGCCTCGTAGCGGGGGACACACGAAATGAGCAGTTCTTC.

This CDR3 reads CASSLLTGADQPQHF. The CDR3 bases are TGTGCCAGCAGCTTGTTAACAGGGGCCGATCAGCCCCAGCATTTT. The chain recombines TRBV5-5 with TRBJ1-5; 7 nucleotides match TRBD1. This CDR3 spans 15 amino acids. The junction had 6 bases not matched to a gene; V was cut back by 1 base and J by 5 bases. Germline-derived CDR1 and CDR2 are SGHKS and YYEKEE (reference sequence).

The chain couples TRBV5-8 to TRBJ2-5; 8 nucleotides match TRBD1. Germline V CDR1 and CDR2: SGHTS, YDEGEE. V trimming: 6 bases; J trimming: 2 bases; junction bases outside the gene matches: 9. The CDR3 spans 15 residues. CDR3 in amino acids: CASTPMDRDQETQYF. The CDR3 DNA is TGTGCCAGCACCCCCATGGACAGGGATCAAGAGACCCAGTACTTC.

This chain links TRBV12-3 or TRBV12-4 with TRBJ1-3; D not certain. This CDR3 contains 13 residues. V was shortened by 1 base and J by 4 bases, with 5 bases between the two germline ends. The CDR3 DNA follows: TGTGCCAGCAGTTTAGTTCAGGGAAACACCATATATTTT. This codes for CASSLVQGNTIYF.

The chain couples TRBV18 to TRBJ1-2; 7 nucleotides agree with TRBD1. Germline CDR1 is KGHSH and CDR2 is LQKENI. The CDR3 covers 17 residues. V gave up 4 bases and J gave up 5 bases; unmatched junction bases: 16. The CDR3 region is CASSLNRGREIYYGYTF. CDR3 nucleotides: TGTGCCAGCTCACTTAACAGGGGCCGCGAAATCTATTATGGCTACACCTTC.

The sample holds a few counts of this clone. The genes are TRBV19 and TRBJ1-5; D gene ambiguous. Trimming shortened V by 3 bases and J by 5 bases, and 8 bases separated the two germline ends. CDR3 length: 13 residues. Germline CDR1 LNHDA, CDR2 SQIVND (reference sequence). The chain's CDR3 is CASSILLDQPQHF. The CDR3 bases are TGTGCCAGTAGTATTTTGTTAGATCAGCCCCAGCATTTT.

V is TRBV7-2 and J is TRBJ1-2, with a weak D call TRBD1 (6 bases). V was cut by 4 bases and J by 4 bases, with 16 bases left in between. The CDR3 covers 15 residues. In germline, CDR1 is SGHTA, CDR2 FQGNSA. Written as DNA, the CDR3 is TGTGCCAGCAGCTCGCCACAGGGCTTAAGCTATGGCTACACCTTC. This translates into CASSSPQGLSYGYTF.